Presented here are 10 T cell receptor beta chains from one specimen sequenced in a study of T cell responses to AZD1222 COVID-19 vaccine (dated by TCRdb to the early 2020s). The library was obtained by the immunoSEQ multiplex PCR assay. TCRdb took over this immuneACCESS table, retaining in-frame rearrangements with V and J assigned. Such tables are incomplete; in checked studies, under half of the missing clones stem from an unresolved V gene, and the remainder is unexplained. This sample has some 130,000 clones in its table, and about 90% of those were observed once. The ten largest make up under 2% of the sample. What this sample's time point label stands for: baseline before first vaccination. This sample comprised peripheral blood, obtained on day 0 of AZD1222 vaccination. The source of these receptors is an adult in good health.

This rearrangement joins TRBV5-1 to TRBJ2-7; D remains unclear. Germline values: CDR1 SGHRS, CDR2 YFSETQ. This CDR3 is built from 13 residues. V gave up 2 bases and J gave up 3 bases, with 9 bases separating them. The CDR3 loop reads CASSLDGYYEQYF. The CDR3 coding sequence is TGCGCCAGCAGCTTAGACGGATACTACGAGCAGTACTTC.

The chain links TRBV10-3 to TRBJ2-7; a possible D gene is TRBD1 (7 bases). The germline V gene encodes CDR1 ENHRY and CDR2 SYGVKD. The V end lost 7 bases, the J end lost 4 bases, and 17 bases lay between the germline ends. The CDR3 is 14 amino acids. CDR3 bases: TGTGCCATCACCCGACAGGGAGGAGGGTACGAGCAGTACTTC. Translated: CAITRQGGGYEQYF.

The DNA for the CDR3 is TGTGCCTGGAGCGCCAAAGGATTATCGAATAGCAATCAGCCCCAGCATTTT. Translating it yields CAWSAKGLSNSNQPQHF. The chain uses TRBV30 and TRBJ1-5; D is unclear. Deletions cut 3 bases from V and 0 bases from J, with 18 bases between. Germline V gene data show CDR1 as GTSNPN and CDR2 as SVGIG (reference sequence). The CDR3 covers 17 residues.

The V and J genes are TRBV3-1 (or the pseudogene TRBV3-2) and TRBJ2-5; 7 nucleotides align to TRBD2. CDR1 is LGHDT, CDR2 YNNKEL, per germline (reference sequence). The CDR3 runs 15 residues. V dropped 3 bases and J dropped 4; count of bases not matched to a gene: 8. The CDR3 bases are TGTGCCAGCAGCCAGGCGGGAGCCAAAGGAGAGACCCAGTACTTC. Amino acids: CASSQAGAKGETQYF.

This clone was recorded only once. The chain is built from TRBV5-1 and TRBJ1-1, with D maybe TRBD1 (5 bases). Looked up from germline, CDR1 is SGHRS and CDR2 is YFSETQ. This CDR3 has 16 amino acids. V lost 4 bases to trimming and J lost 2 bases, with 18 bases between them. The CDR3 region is CASSGAVGQANTEAFF. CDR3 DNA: TGCGCCAGCAGCGGTGCAGTTGGACAAGCCAACACTGAAGCTTTCTTT. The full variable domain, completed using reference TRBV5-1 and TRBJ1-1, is KAGVTQTPRYLIKTRGQQVTLSCSPISGHRSVSWYQQTPGQGLQFLFEYFSETQRNKGNFPGRFSGRQFSNSRSEMNVSTLELGDSALYLCASSGAVGQANTEAFFGQGTRLTVV.

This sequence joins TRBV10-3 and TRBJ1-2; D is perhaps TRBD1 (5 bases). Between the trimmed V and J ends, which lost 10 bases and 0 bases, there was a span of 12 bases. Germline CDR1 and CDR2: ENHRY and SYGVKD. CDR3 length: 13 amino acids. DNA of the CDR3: TGTGCCACCGGGGGGATAACTAACTATGGCTACACCTTC. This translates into CATGGITNYGYTF.

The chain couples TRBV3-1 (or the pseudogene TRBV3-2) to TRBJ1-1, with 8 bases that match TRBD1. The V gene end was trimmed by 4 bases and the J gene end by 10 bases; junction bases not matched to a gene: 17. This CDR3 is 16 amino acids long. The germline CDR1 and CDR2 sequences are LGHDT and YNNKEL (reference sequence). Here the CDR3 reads CASSLASTGGIGGAFF. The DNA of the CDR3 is TGTGCCAGCAGCCTAGCCTCCACAGGGGGAATAGGGGGAGCTTTCTTT.

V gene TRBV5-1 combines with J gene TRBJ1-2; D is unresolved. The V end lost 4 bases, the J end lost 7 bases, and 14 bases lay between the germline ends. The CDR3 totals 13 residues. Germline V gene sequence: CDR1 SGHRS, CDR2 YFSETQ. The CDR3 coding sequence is TGCGCCAGCAGCCCCCCCTCCTACGGTGGCTACACCTTC. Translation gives CASSPPSYGGYTF.

CDR3 coding DNA: TGTGCCAGCAGTTTAAGACAGGGCTATGGCTACACCTTC. Residues: CASSLRQGYGYTF. This sequence joins TRBV27 and TRBJ1-2; 7 bases agree with TRBD1. This CDR3 contains 13 residues. Germline V gene sequence: CDR1 MNHEY, CDR2 SMNVEV (reference sequence). The junction had 1 base not matched to a gene; V was cut back by 2 bases and J by 4 bases.

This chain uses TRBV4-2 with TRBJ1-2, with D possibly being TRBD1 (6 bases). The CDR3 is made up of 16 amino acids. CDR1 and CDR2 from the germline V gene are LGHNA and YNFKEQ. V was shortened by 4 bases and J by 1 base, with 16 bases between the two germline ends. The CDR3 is CASSRSRDNLNYGYTF. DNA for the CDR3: TGTGCCAGCAGCCGCAGCCGGGACAACCTTAACTATGGCTACACCTTC.